Following are 20 T cell receptor beta chains from one sample sequenced in a study of T cells in Graves' hyperthyroidism and ophthalmopathy. Amplification of TCR beta CDR3 regions used RNA as the template. Researchers ran a first-round RT-PCR on the TCR CDR3 using the HTBI primer set. TCRdb redid the calling of the multiplex PCR reads with MiXCR, one entry per CDR3 protein. The table has around 290,000 distinct CDR3 sequences, around 15% seen once. The sequenced sample consisted of blood. These receptors were collected from a woman between 40 and 55 years old with Graves' hyperthyroidism.

This clonotype has a count of ten or more. The chain is built from TRBV28 and TRBJ2-1, with 9 positions matching TRBD2. Germline loops: CDR1 MDHEN, CDR2 SYDVKM. This CDR3 spans 18 amino acids. Germline trimming cut 1 base from V and 1 base from J; bases unmatched to any gene: 8. CDR3 amino acids: CASSLYGVAGGSYNEQFF. The CDR3 bases are TGTGCCAGCAGTTTATATGGGGTCGCGGGAGGGTCCTACAATGAGCAGTTCTTC.

V and J are TRBV19 and TRBJ1-6; tentative D call: TRBD1 (6 bases). This CDR3 is 14 amino acids long. Germline V lookup: CDR1 LNHDA, CDR2 SQIVND (reference sequence). Trimming cost V 9 bases and J 6 bases, with 15 bases left between them. CDR3 DNA sequence: TGTGCCAGCCCCCCGGGGGGCCCTAATTCACCCCTCCACTTT. Translated, it gives CASPPGGPNSPLHF.

This clonotype was seen many times. The chain recombines TRBV7-9 with TRBJ1-1; 8 bases fit TRBD1. Germline lookup yields CDR1 SEHNR and CDR2 FQNEAQ (reference sequence). The CDR3 covers 14 residues. J lost 3 bases, V lost 5 bases, and 5 bases had no gene match. DNA for the CDR3: TGTGCCAGCAGCACACAGGGGGGGCACACTGAAGCTTTCTTT. Its translation: CASSTQGGHTEAFF.

The V call is TRBV19, the J call TRBJ2-2; unclear D gene. The germline CDR1 and CDR2 sequences are LNHDA and SQIVND (reference sequence). Between the trimmed V and J ends, which lost 10 bases and 5 bases, there was a span of 17 bases. This CDR3 is 14 amino acids long. DNA for the CDR3: TGTGCCACCCAACCGGAGTTGAGAACCGGGGAGCTGTTTTTT. Amino acid sequence: CATQPELRTGELFF.

This clonotype was detected ten times or more. The V gene is TRBV4-1, the J gene TRBJ1-1; D is ambiguous. There are 13 residues in the CDR3. Germline V gene data show CDR1 as MGHRA and CDR2 as YSYEKL. The V end was cut by 1 base, the J end by 6 bases, with 9 bases between. CDR3 bases: TGCGCCAGCAGCCAAGTTCAACCGCCTGAAGCTTTCTTT. This codes for CASSQVQPPEAFF.

There are a few counts of this clonotype. The V call is TRBV4-2, the J call TRBJ2-7; 13 positions match TRBD2. Losses at the gene ends were 1 base for V and 6 bases for J; bases not matched to a gene: 3. The CDR3 loop spans 15 amino acids. CDR1 is LGHNA and CDR2 is YNFKEQ in the germline V gene. Here the CDR3 reads CASSQGLAGGVEQYF. For the CDR3, the DNA is TGTGCCAGCAGCCAAGGACTAGCGGGAGGAGTCGAGCAGTACTTC.

V and J are TRBV7-9 and TRBJ2-1, with D perhaps matching TRBD2 (5 bases). The CDR3 spans 13 residues. Germline-derived CDR1 and CDR2 are SEHNR and FQNEAQ (reference sequence). V was cut by 1 base and J by 9 bases, with 10 bases left in between. The CDR3 sequence is CASSLGAEGEQFF. The CDR3, as DNA: TGTGCCAGCAGCTTAGGGGCAGAGGGTGAGCAGTTCTTC.

This clonotype showed up many times. This chain uses TRBV6-2 or TRBV6-3 with TRBJ1-5; TRBD1 might be the D (5 bases). Trimming removed 5 bases at V and 9 bases at J, with 23 bases between. Germline CDR1 is MNHEY and CDR2 is SVGEGT. CDR3 size: 16 residues. CDR3 sequence: CASSRARQSGARPQHF. The DNA for the CDR3 is TGTGCCAGCAGTCGAGCCCGACAGTCAGGTGCTCGGCCCCAGCATTTT.

At least ten counts were recorded for this clonotype. The rearrangement joins TRBV2 to TRBJ1-1; no reliable D call. Per germline, CDR1 SNHLY and CDR2 FYNNEI. V shed 4 bases and J shed 0 bases, with 6 bases lying between them. CDR3 size: 13 residues. DNA for the CDR3: TGTGCCAGCAGTGGGGTCTTGAACACTGAAGCTTTCTTT. This gives the protein CASSGVLNTEAFF.

This clonotype was seen many times. The chain recombines TRBV5-5 with TRBJ1-5; 8 positions agree with TRBD1. The CDR3 consists of 16 residues. With V trimmed by 4 bases and J by 6 bases, 12 bases remained unmatched. Germline lookup yields CDR1 SGHKS and CDR2 YYEKEE (reference sequence). CDR3 amino acids: CASSPGQDLRSQPQHF. For the CDR3, the DNA is TGTGCCAGCAGCCCGGGACAGGATCTCCGCAGTCAGCCCCAGCATTTT.

This clonotype was seen many times. The chain has TRBV6-1 and TRBJ2-5; no clear D gene. With 5 bases removed from V and 5 bases from J, the gap between germline ends came to 15 bases. Germline CDR1 and CDR2: MNHNS and SASEGT. The length of the CDR3 is 14 residues. CDR3: CASSSEVGSETQYF. CDR3 coding DNA: TGTGCCAGCAGTTCTGAGGTGGGATCGGAGACCCAGTACTTC.

This clonotype was picked up many times. The chain recombines TRBV20-1 with TRBJ2-3, with D hard to call. The germline CDR1 and CDR2 sequences are DFQATT and SNEGSKA (reference sequence). Deletions cut 6 bases from V and 6 bases from J, with 16 bases between. This CDR3 comprises 13 residues. The chain's CDR3 is CSAMRPSWDTQYF. CDR3 nucleotide sequence: TGCAGTGCAATGCGACCTTCTTGGGATACGCAGTATTTT.

The rearrangement links TRBV20-1 to TRBJ2-2; 8 nucleotides agree with TRBD1. CDR3 length: 13 residues. V was pared by 3 bases and J by 7 bases, with 4 bases of the junction left unmatched. Germline CDR1 reads DFQATT; CDR2 reads SNEGSKA (reference sequence). CDR3 in amino acids: CSARDREGGELFF. CDR3 nucleotides: TGCAGTGCTAGGGACAGGGAAGGCGGGGAGCTGTTTTTT.

This clonotype has ten or more counts. V usage is TRBV30 and J usage is TRBJ1-3; TRBD1 matches at 8 bases. This CDR3 contains 12 residues. The V gene's germline CDR1 is GTSNPN and CDR2 SVGIG (reference sequence). CDR3 sequence: CGTGGFGNTIYF. The CDR3 bases are TGTGGAACAGGGGGTTTTGGAAACACCATATATTTT.

In this sample, this clonotype turned up a few times. V is TRBV18 and J is TRBJ2-5; the D is unclear. Germline CDR1 and CDR2: KGHSH and LQKENI. V lost 2 bases, J lost 0 bases, and 4 bases lay in between. This CDR3 has 13 residues. The CDR3 protein is CASSPGYQETQYF. The CDR3 nucleotides read TGTGCCAGCTCACCAGGGTACCAAGAGACCCAGTACTTC.

This clonotype was detected a few times. The rearrangement links TRBV11-2 to TRBJ1-2; TRBD1 is a possible D gene (6 bases). The CDR3 has 16 residues. The germline V gene encodes CDR1 SGHAT and CDR2 FQNNGV. The germline V and J ends were trimmed by 5 bases and 7 bases, with 23 bases remaining between them. Here the CDR3 DNA reads TGTGCCAGCAGCCCCCCCCAGGGGAGGAAGTTGGGTGGCTACACCTTC. Residues: CASSPPQGRKLGGYTF. The full variable domain, its missing parts supplied by reference TRBV11-2 and TRBJ1-2, is EAGVAQSPRYKIIEKRQSVAFWCNPISGHATLYWYQQILGQGPKLLIQFQNNGVVDDSQLPKDRFSAERLKGVDSTLKIQPAKLEDSAVYLCASSPPQGRKLGGYTFGSGTRLTVV.

This clonotype was seen at least ten times. The rearrangement joins TRBV30 to TRBJ2-3; D might be TRBD1 (7 bases). CDR1 is GTSNPN, CDR2 SVGIG, per germline (reference sequence). The V and J ends lost 3 bases and 9 bases respectively, with 19 bases between them. This CDR3 has 14 residues. The CDR3 region has the DNA TGTGCCTGGAGGGGTAATACTGGAGGGGGCACGCAGTATTTT. This encodes CAWRGNTGGGTQYF.

This clonotype was picked up a small number of times. The chain employs TRBV10-3 and TRBJ2-1; no firm D call. The better agreement between TRBJ2-7 and the DNA end casts doubt on the J call. Germline V gene data show CDR1 as ENHRY and CDR2 as SYGVKD. The CDR3 has 13 residues. The CDR3: CAINEDPYNEQYF. The CDR3 DNA follows: TGTGCCATTAATGAGGACCCCTACAATGAGCAGTACTTC.

This clonotype was seen ten or more times. The rearrangement uses TRBV12-3 or TRBV12-4 and TRBJ2-3; D is unclear. V was cut by 3 bases and J by 2 bases, with 9 bases left in between. The CDR3 sequence is 14 residues long. CDR3 nucleotide sequence: TGTGCCAGCAGTTTCTCAGGAGACACAGATACGCAGTATTTT. Encoded protein: CASSFSGDTDTQYF.

In its sample, this clonotype was seen a few times. The V and J genes are TRBV6-1 and TRBJ1-5; D is unclear. Germline CDR1 is MNHNS and CDR2 is SASEGT. The CDR3 consists of 13 residues. V was cut by 2 bases and J by 4 bases, with 6 bases left in between. The CDR3, as DNA: TGTGCCAGCAGTGAAACCCGAAATCAGCCCCAGCATTTT. Protein sequence: CASSETRNQPQHF.